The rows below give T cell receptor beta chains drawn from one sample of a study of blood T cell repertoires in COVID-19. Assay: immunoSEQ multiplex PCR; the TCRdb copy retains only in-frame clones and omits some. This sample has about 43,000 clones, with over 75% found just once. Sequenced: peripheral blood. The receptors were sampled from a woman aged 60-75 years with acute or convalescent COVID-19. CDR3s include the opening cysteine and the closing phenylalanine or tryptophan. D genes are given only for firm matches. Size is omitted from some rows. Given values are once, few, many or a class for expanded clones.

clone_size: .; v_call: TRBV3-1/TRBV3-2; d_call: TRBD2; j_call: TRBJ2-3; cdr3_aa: CASSQIGSGGAAEPDTQYF; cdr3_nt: TGTGCCAGCAGCCAAATCGGTAGCGGGGGGGCCGCGGAGCCAGATACGCAGTATTTT
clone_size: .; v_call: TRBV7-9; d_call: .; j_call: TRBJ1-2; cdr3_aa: CASSPGWEGYTF; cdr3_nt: TGTGCCAGCAGCCCCGGGTGGGAGGGCTACACCTTC
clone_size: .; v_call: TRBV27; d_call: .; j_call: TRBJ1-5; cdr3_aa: CASKRGEGSQHF; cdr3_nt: TGTGCCAGTAAACGGGGGGAAGGTTCCCAGCATTTT
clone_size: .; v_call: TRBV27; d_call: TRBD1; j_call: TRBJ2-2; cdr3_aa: CASRSGTATGELFF; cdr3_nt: TGTGCCAGCAGGTCCGGGACAGCAACCGGGGAGCTGTTTTTT
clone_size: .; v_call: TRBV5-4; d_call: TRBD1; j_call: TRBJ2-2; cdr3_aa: CASSLGDRGTGELFF; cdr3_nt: TGTGCCAGCAGCTTAGGGGACAGGGGGACCGGGGAGCTGTTTTTT
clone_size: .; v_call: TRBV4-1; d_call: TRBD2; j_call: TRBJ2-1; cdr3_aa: CASSQDLGGYEQFF; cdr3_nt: TGCGCCAGCAGCCAAGATCTCGGGGGGTATGAGCAGTTCTTC
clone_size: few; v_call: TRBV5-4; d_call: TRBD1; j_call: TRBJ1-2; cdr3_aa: CASSLGETGEGYTF; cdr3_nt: TGTGCCAGCAGCTTGGGAGAGACAGGGGAGGGCTACACCTTC
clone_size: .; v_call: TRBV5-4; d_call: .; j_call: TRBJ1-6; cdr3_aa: CASSLLQNSPLHF; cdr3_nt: TGTGCCAGCAGCTTACTACAAAATTCACCCCTCCACTTT
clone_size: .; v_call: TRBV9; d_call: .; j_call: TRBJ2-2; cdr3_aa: CASSFTDTGELFF; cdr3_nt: TGTGCCAGCAGCTTCACAGACACCGGGGAGCTGTTTTTT
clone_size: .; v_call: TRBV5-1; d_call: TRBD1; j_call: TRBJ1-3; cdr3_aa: CASSLEGQGDSGNTIYF; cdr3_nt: TGCGCCAGCAGCTTGGAGGGACAGGGGGATTCCGGTAACACCATATATTTT
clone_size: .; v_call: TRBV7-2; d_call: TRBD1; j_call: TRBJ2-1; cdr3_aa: CASSLLGTGGNEQFF; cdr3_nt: TGTGCCAGCAGCCTACTTGGGACAGGGGGCAATGAGCAGTTCTTC
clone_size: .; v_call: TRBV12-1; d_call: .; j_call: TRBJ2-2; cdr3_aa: CASSLQAVGELFF; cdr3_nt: TGTGCCAGCAGCCTCCAGGCTGTCGGGGAGCTGTTTTTT
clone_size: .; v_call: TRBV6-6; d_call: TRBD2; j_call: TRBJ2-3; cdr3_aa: CASSTLQRGRTDTQYF; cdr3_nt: TGTGCCAGCAGTACTCTGCAGCGGGGTCGGACAGATACGCAGTATTTT
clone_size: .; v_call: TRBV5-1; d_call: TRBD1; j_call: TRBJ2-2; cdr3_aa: CASSISTGGGGELFF; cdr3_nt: TGCGCCAGCAGCATATCGACAGGGGGCGGCGGGGAGCTGTTTTTT
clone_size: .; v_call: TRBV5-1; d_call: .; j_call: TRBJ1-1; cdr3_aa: CASSPWTESTEAFF; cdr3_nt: TGCGCCAGCAGTCCCTGGACAGAAAGCACTGAAGCTTTCTTT
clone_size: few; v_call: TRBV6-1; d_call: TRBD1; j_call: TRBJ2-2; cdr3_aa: CASSAYGQGGNTGELFF; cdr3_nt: TGTGCCAGCAGTGCCTACGGACAGGGAGGGAACACCGGGGAGCTGTTTTTT
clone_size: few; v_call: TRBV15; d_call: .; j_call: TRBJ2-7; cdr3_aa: CATSRERGGYEQYF; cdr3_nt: TGTGCCACCAGCAGAGAGAGAGGGGGTTATGAGCAGTACTTC
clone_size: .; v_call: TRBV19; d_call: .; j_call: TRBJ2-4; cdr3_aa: CASSKAAGSLNIQYF; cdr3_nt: TGTGCCAGTAGTAAGGCGGCAGGGTCACTAAACATTCAGTACTTC
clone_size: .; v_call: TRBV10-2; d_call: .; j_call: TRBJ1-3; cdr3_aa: CASSETGGNTIYF; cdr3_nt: TGCGCCAGCAGTGAGACGGGTGGAAACACCATATATTTT
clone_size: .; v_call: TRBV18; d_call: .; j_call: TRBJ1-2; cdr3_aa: CASSPETGYRYTF; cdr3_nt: TGTGCCAGCTCACCAGAAACAGGGTACCGCTACACCTTC
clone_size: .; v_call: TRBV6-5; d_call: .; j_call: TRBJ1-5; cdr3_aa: CASRAQTQAQHF; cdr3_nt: TGTGCCAGCAGAGCGCAGACACAGGCCCAGCATTTT
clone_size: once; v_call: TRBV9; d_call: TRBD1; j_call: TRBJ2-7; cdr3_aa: CASSPYGTGGRYEQYF; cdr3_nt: TGTGCCAGCAGCCCTTATGGGACAGGGGGCAGGTACGAGCAGTACTTC
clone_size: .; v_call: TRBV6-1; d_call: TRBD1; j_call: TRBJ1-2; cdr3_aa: CASSEVAGGYGYTF; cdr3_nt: TGTGCCAGCAGTGAAGTGGCAGGGGGCTATGGCTACACCTTC
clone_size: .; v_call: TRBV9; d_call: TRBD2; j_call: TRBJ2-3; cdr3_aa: CASSVAAPVRLAGGRTDTQYF; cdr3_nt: TGTGCCAGCAGCGTAGCAGCCCCCGTGCGACTAGCGGGGGGGCGTACAGATACGCAGTATTTT
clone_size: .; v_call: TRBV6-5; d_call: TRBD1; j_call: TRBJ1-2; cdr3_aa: CASSHKIGTAYGYTF; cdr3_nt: TGTGCCAGCAGTCACAAAATAGGGACAGCGTATGGCTACACCTTC
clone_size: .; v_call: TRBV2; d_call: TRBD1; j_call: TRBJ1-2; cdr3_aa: CASRYSQGAGYTF; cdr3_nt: TGTGCCAGCAGATACTCACAGGGGGCTGGCTACACCTTC
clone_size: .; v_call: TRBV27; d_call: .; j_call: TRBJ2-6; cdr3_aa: CASRRRTVGANVLTF; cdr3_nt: TGTGCCAGCAGGCGCCGGACAGTTGGGGCCAACGTCCTGACTTTC
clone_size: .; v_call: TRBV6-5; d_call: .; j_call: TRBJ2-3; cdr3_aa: CASSQGGTDTQYF; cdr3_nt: TGTGCCAGCAGCCAGGGGGGAACAGATACGCAGTATTTT
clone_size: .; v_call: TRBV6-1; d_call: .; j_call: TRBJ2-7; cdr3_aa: CASSEVGSSYEQYF; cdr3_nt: TGTGCCAGCAGTGAAGTTGGCAGTTCCTACGAGCAGTACTTC
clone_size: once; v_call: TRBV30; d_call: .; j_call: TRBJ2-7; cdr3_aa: CAWSSGLSYEQYF; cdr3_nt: TGTGCCTGGAGTTCGGGACTCTCTTACGAGCAGTACTTC
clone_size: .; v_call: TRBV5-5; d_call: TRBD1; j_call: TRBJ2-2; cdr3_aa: CASSLGPGQGVRNGELFF; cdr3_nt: TGTGCCAGCAGCTTGGGGCCGGGACAGGGGGTACGCAACGGGGAGCTGTTTTTT
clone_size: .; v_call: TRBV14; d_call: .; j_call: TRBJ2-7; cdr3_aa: CASSRARAYEQYF; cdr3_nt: TGTGCCAGCAGCCGAGCACGAGCCTACGAGCAGTACTTC
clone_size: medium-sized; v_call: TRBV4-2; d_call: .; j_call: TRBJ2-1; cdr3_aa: CASSQRDNEQFF; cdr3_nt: TGTGCCAGCAGCCAACGGGACAATGAGCAGTTCTTC
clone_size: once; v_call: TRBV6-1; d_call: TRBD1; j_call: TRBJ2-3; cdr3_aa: CASSQGQGLWADTQYF; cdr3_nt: TGTGCCAGCAGTCAAGGACAGGGATTGTGGGCAGATACGCAGTATTTT
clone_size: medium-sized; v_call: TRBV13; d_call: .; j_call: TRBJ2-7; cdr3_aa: CASSSETGETYEQYF; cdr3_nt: TGTGCCAGCAGCTCAGAGACAGGCGAAACCTACGAGCAGTACTTC
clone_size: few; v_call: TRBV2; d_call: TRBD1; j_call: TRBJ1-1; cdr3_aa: CASSETQGENTEAFF; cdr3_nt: TGTGCCAGCAGTGAAACCCAGGGGGAGAACACTGAAGCTTTCTTT
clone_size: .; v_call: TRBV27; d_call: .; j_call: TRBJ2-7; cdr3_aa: CASSLSGGSYEQYF; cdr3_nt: TGTGCCAGCAGTTTATCGGGGGGCTCCTACGAGCAGTACTTC
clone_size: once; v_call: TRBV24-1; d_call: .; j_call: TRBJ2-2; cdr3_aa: CATSDLKGGLGTGELFF; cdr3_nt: TGTGCCACCAGTGATTTAAAGGGGGGGCTCGGCACCGGGGAGCTGTTTTTT
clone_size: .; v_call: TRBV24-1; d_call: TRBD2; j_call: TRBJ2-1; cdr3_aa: CATSDPGLAGGHEQFF; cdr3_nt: TGTGCCACCAGTGACCCCGGACTAGCGGGGGGGCATGAGCAGTTCTTC
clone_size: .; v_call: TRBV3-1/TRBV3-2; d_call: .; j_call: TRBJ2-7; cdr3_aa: CASSRGGGSYEQYF; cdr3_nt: TGTGCCAGCAGCCGAGGGGGGGGCAGCTACGAGCAGTACTTC
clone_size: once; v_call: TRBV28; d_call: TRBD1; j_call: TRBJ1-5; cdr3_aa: CASSSGGSNQPQHF; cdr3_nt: TGTGCCAGCAGTTCAGGGGGGTCCAATCAGCCCCAGCATTTT
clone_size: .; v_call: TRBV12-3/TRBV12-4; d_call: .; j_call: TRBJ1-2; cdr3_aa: CASSFLDGYTF; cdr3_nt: TGTGCCAGCAGTTTCCTCGATGGCTACACCTTC
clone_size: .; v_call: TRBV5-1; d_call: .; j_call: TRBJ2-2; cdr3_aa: CASSSQGGSDTGELFF; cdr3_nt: TGCGCCAGCAGCTCACAGGGTGGGTCGGATACCGGGGAGCTGTTTTTT
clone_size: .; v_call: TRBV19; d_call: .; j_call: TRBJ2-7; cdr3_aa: CASSMDTGSYEQYF; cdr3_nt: TGTGCCAGTAGTATGGACACAGGCTCCTACGAGCAGTACTTC
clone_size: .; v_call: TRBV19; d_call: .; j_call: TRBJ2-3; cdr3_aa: CASSSPGNTQYF; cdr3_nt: TGTGCCAGTAGTAGTCCGGGAAATACGCAGTATTTT
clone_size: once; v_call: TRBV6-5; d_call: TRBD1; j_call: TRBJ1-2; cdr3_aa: CASSSDRGQTNYGYTF; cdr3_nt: TGTGCCAGCAGTTCAGACAGGGGGCAAACTAACTATGGCTACACCTTC